Given below is one T cell receptor (beta chain) in context. This specimen comes from a study of blood T cell repertoires in COVID-19. Background on the study: Collection of acute and convalescent COVID-19 samples took place in the United States, Italy and Spain. Nucleic acid was either cDNA or gDNA, and it came from T cells, B-cell-depleted T cells, or PBMCs.

How the authors handled the data: It was from reference gene primer amplification that nucleated cell counts were estimated. Profiling relied on immunoSEQ multiplex PCR, and the TCRdb table lists in-frame clones only, not all of them. V and J calls and clone size are as listed in that table; D and trimming were resolved from the DNA. The table lists 130,000 to 150,000 clones, about four fifths of them singletons. The CDR3 has 14 amino acids. In germline, CDR1 is MNHEY, CDR2 SVGAGI. Trimming took 6 bases from V and 1 from J, leaving 7 bases between them. Sequencing was carried out using peripheral blood. The chain employs TRBV6-5 and TRBJ1-6; D is uncertain. This sequence originates from a human donor in a cohort sampled during active COVID-19. The CDR3 loop reads CASRSNSYNSPLHF. In DNA form, the CDR3 reads TGTGCCAGCAGATCCAATTCCTATAATTCACCCCTCCACTTT.